This TCR beta chain was identified during a study of blood T cell repertoires in COVID-19. Recovered status applied to Cohort 3 donors who had two consecutive negative PCRs. It also applied to those with clearance or with symptom resolution. Sequencing was performed with immunoSEQ multiplex PCR; in TCRdb, only in-frame clones are kept and a portion is missing. This sample has approximately 350,000 clones, with around 83% found just once. The CDR3 has 15 residues. The J segment lost 0 bases and the V segment lost 6 bases, leaving 3 bases of the junction unmatched. Germline CDR1 and CDR2: MDHEN and SYDVKM.

Sample: PBMCs or T cells enriched from blood (not recorded which). This clonotype was sampled from a woman aged 45-65 years who had recovered from COVID-19. The chain recombines TRBV28 with TRBJ1-5, with 9 bases that match TRBD1. CDR3 sequence (DNA): TGTGCCAGCAGCTCGACAGGGGGTAGCAATCAGCCCCAGCATTTT. Translation gives CASSSTGGSNQPQHF.